This TCR beta chain stems from a study of cytomegalovirus exposure and HLA in healthy donors. The study ran its PCR with 60 Vbeta and 13 Jbeta primers. Measured with immunoSEQ multiplex PCR; TCRdb has only the in-frame clones, and not every one. The sample holds approximately 140,000 clones. The V gene lost 0 bases and the J gene lost 7 bases, with 16 bases spanning the gap. The germline V gene has CDR1 LNHNV and CDR2 YYDKDF (reference sequence). The CDR3 length is 16 residues. The sequence was obtained from a woman between 18 and 29 years old in good health and CMV-seronegative. V gene TRBV15 combines with J gene TRBJ1-5; D is unresolved. Sequenced material: PBMCs. The CDR3 bases are TGTGCCACCAGCAGAGATTTGGTCGGGATGAGGCAGCCCCAGCATTTT. Protein product: CATSRDLVGMRQPQHF. Full variable domain (missing parts from reference TRBV15 and TRBJ1-5): DAMVIQNPRYQVTQFGKPVTLSCSQTLNHNVMYWYQQKSSQAPKLLFHYYDKDFNNEADTPDNFQSRRPNTSFCFLDIRSPGLGDTAMYLCATSRDLVGMRQPQHFGDGTRLSIL.